The 14 T cell receptor beta chains below come from one sample, sequenced in a study of cytomegalovirus exposure and HLA in healthy donors. Libraries were prepared by immunoSEQ multiplex PCR; TCRdb keeps only in-frame clonotypes and omits some of them. This table has around 98,000 clones, around 90% appearing once. The source material was PBMCs. The receptors shown here come from a woman in her twenties or thirties in good health and CMV-seronegative.

This clone is medium-sized in the sample. This chain joins TRBV7-9 and TRBJ1-5; D not certain. Per the germline V gene, CDR1 is SEHNR and CDR2 is FQNEAQ (reference sequence). Trimming shortened V by 1 base and J by 5 bases, and 9 bases separated the two germline ends. CDR3 length equals 14 residues. The CDR3 here is CASSLDGLHQPQHF. The CDR3 nucleotides are TGTGCCAGCAGCTTAGATGGTCTACATCAGCCCCAGCATTTT.

The chain employs TRBV28 and TRBJ2-1, with 8 bases lining up with TRBD1. CDR1 is MDHEN and CDR2 is SYDVKM in the germline V gene. V shed 5 bases, J shed 5 bases, and the junction held 11 bases outside the gene matches. The CDR3 is made up of 16 amino acids. Written as DNA, the CDR3 is TGTGCCAGCAGTCGTCGACAGGGGAAGGAACACAATGAGCAGTTCTTC. Protein sequence: CASSRRQGKEHNEQFF.

The V and J genes are TRBV19 and TRBJ1-5, with D perhaps matching TRBD1 (6 bases). This CDR3 spans 14 amino acids. Germline assignment: CDR1 LNHDA and CDR2 SQIVND (reference sequence). Trimming left V 3 bases short and J 6 bases short, with 12 bases between. DNA for the CDR3: TGTGCCAGTAGTATTGCCAGGGGTGGTCAGCCCCAGCATTTT. It codes for CASSIARGGQPQHF.

This clone was detected only once. The chain couples TRBV18 to TRBJ1-1; tentatively, D is TRBD1 (5 bases). Trimming cost V 3 bases and J 3 bases, with 17 bases left between them. This CDR3 spans 16 amino acids. From germline, CDR1 is KGHSH and CDR2 LQKENI. The CDR3 is CASSPVTGFSHTEAFF. The CDR3 DNA sequence: TGTGCCAGCTCACCCGTAACAGGTTTCAGTCACACTGAAGCTTTCTTT.

This chain uses TRBV2 with TRBJ2-5; D is unresolved. Deletions cut 4 bases from V and 2 bases from J, with 8 bases between. Per the germline V gene, CDR1 is SNHLY and CDR2 is FYNNEI. The CDR3 is made up of 13 amino acids. The DNA for the CDR3 is TGTGCCAGCAGTGCCTCCCCGCAAGAGACCCAGTACTTC. Residues: CASSASPQETQYF.

The V call is TRBV5-6, the J call TRBJ2-2; tentative D call: TRBD1 (5 bases). The V and J ends lost 0 bases and 6 bases respectively, with 9 bases between them. Germline CDR1 and CDR2: SGHDT and YYEEEE. This CDR3 has 14 residues. The CDR3: CASSLGRVSGELFF. CDR3 in DNA: TGTGCCAGCAGCTTGGGCAGGGTGTCCGGGGAGCTGTTTTTT.

This clone appeared a single time. The chain is built from TRBV19 and TRBJ2-2, with TRBD2 as a possible D gene (5 bases). In germline, CDR1 is LNHDA, CDR2 SQIVND (reference sequence). This CDR3 is 14 amino acids long. V was shortened by 4 bases and J by 7 bases, with 13 bases between the two germline ends. The CDR3: CASSSGLGVGELFF. Written as DNA, the CDR3 is TGTGCCAGTAGTAGCGGACTCGGGGTCGGGGAGCTGTTTTTT.

The J gene is TRBJ2-1, the V gene TRBV7-3, with 7 nucleotides matching TRBD1. J lost 8 bases, V lost 5 bases, and 6 bases had no gene match. Germline CDR1 reads SGHTA; CDR2 reads FQGTGA. The CDR3 has 13 amino acids. The CDR3 protein is CASSARDSYEQFF. CDR3 nucleotide sequence: TGTGCCAGCAGCGCCCGGGACAGTTATGAGCAGTTCTTC.

V gene TRBV29-1 combines with J gene TRBJ1-2; 7 nucleotides align to TRBD1. Germline CDR1 is SQVTM and CDR2 is ANQGSEA. The CDR3 runs 13 residues. Unmatched junction bases numbered 10, after V lost 5 bases and J lost 7 bases. The CDR3 sequence is CSVSPTGLSGYTF. The CDR3 bases are TGCAGCGTTTCCCCGACAGGGCTGAGTGGCTACACCTTC.

The V call is TRBV27, the J call TRBJ2-2; D gene uncertain. The CDR3 covers 12 residues. Between the trimmed V and J ends, which lost 7 bases and 2 bases, there was a span of 5 bases. Germline CDR1 and CDR2: MNHEY and SMNVEV (reference sequence). CDR3 DNA: TGTGCCAGCACTAGTAACACCGGGGAGCTGTTTTTT. Its protein product is CASTSNTGELFF.

The chain joins TRBV7-9 to TRBJ1-1; the D is unclear. V shed 1 base and J shed 1 base, with 10 bases lying between them. The CDR3 sequence is 15 residues long. The germline CDR1 and CDR2 sequences are SEHNR and FQNEAQ (reference sequence). DNA of the CDR3: TGTGCCAGCAGCTTAGGGGCAACTGAGAACACTGAAGCTTTCTTT. Translation: CASSLGATENTEAFF.

V is TRBV29-1 and J is TRBJ1-4; D is possibly TRBD1 (6 bases). The CDR3 consists of 15 residues. Trimming stripped 0 bases from V and 7 bases from J, with 15 bases between. The germline gives CDR1 SQVTM, CDR2 ANQGSEA. CDR3 in DNA: TGCAGCGTTGAAGATCCTGTACAGGGCGGTGAAAAACTGTTTTTT. Amino acids: CSVEDPVQGGEKLFF.

This clone showed up just once. The chain has TRBV6-1 and TRBJ2-1; 10 nucleotides line up with TRBD1. J gave up 12 bases and V 3 bases, and 14 bases lay outside the gene matches. Germline loops: CDR1 MNHNS, CDR2 SASEGT. There are 16 residues in the CDR3. DNA of the CDR3: TGTGCCAGCAGTGAGAGTTTCGGGACAGGGGCGTTTGGGCAGTTCTTC. This encodes CASSESFGTGAFGQFF.

This chain uses TRBV5-1 with TRBJ1-4; no definite D call. CDR3 length: 15 residues. CDR1 is SGHRS and CDR2 is YFSETQ in the germline V gene. The ends were cut back, 4 bases at V and 4 bases at J, with 14 bases in the middle. The CDR3 spells CASSPETADNEKLFF. Written as DNA, the CDR3 is TGCGCCAGCAGCCCCGAAACAGCAGATAATGAAAAACTGTTTTTT.